This passage covers 21 T cell receptor beta chains from one sample sequenced in a study of T and B cells in COVID-19 patients. From blood, about 240-550 ng of genomic DNA served as TRB template. Multiplex PCR with BIOMED2 TRB-A/B primer pools amplified TRB rearrangements. TCRdb ran MiXCR on the multiplex PCR reads and lists one entry per CDR3 protein. The table lists under 20,000 distinct CDR3 sequences, over 25% of them singletons, with 2.5% to 4% in the top ten. The specimen sequenced was blood. Receptors originate from a human donor who had recovered from COVID-19.

This clonotype showed up many times. The chain has TRBV19 and TRBJ1-3; possibly TRBD1 for D (5 bases). Germline assignment: CDR1 LNHDA and CDR2 SQIVND (reference sequence). Trimming left V 5 bases short and J 0 bases short, with 11 bases between. The CDR3 is made up of 15 amino acids. In DNA, the CDR3 is TGTGCCAGTAGTTCCTTAGACAGCTCTGGAAACACCATATATTTT. It specifies CASSSLDSSGNTIYF.

The chain combines TRBV4-2 with TRBJ2-1; D call uncertain. The CDR3 covers 12 residues. Germline CDR1 is LGHNA and CDR2 is YNFKEQ. V was shortened by 4 bases and J by 2 bases, with 3 bases between the two germline ends. CDR3 amino acids: CASSLAYNEQFF. In DNA, the CDR3 is TGTGCCAGCAGCCTCGCCTACAATGAGCAGTTCTTC.

This clonotype was seen a few times. V is TRBV6-5 and J is TRBJ2-7; 10 positions agree with TRBD2. The germline V gene has CDR1 MNHEY and CDR2 SVGAGI. Trimming at V came to 3 bases and at J to 3 bases, leaving 5 bases not matched to a gene. The CDR3 covers 15 residues. The CDR3 protein is CASSYTTSGIYEQYF. In nucleotides, the CDR3 is TGTGCCAGCAGTTATACTACTAGCGGGATCTACGAGCAGTACTTC.

V usage is TRBV5-4 and J usage is TRBJ2-3; D unresolved. This CDR3 region has 19 residues. V lost 4 bases and J lost 2, with 26 bases in between. Germline loops: CDR1 SGHNT, CDR2 YYREEE (reference sequence). CDR3 region: CASSLRNSPGTRHTDTQYF. The DNA for the CDR3 is TGTGCCAGCAGCCTTAGAAATTCCCCAGGTACTCGGCACACAGATACGCAGTATTTT.

V gene TRBV28 combines with J gene TRBJ1-4; no reliable D call. Germline V gene lookup returns CDR1 MDHEN and CDR2 SYDVKM. V dropped 7 bases and J dropped 11 bases, with 11 bases sitting between them. This CDR3 contains 11 residues. The CDR3 DNA follows: TGTGCCAGCACGTCCTCCCGGAAACTGTTTTTT. Its translation is CASTSSRKLFF.

The chain combines TRBV6-6 with TRBJ2-3; a weak D match, TRBD2 (5 bases). CDR1 is MNHNY, CDR2 SVGAGI, per germline (reference sequence). This CDR3 region has 15 residues. V was pared by 6 bases and J by 5 bases, with 18 bases between. As DNA, the CDR3 is TGTGCCAGCAGCCTACAGTGGGAGAGTGTAGATACGCAGTATTTT. Encoded protein: CASSLQWESVDTQYF.

By sample share, this clonotype is medium-sized. This rearrangement joins TRBV19 to TRBJ2-2; perhaps TRBD2 as D (7 bases). The CDR3 has 15 amino acids. The germline V gene has CDR1 LNHDA and CDR2 SQIVND (reference sequence). With 8 bases removed from V and 4 bases from J, the gap between germline ends came to 17 bases. The DNA for the CDR3 is TGTGCCAGTTCAAGGGGGGGAGTCGGCACCGGGGAGCTGTTTTTT. Its translation is CASSRGGVGTGELFF.

The gene calls are TRBV2 and TRBJ2-5, with D unclear. Trimming pared 8 bases from V and 0 bases from J, leaving 22 bases between. CDR3 length: 17 amino acids. Germline V gene lookup returns CDR1 SNHLY and CDR2 FYNNEI. The CDR3 sequence: CASRSPGVTAYQETQYF. Here the CDR3 DNA reads TGTGCCAGCCGCTCCCCCGGTGTAACAGCGTACCAAGAGACCCAGTACTTC.

The chain has TRBV28 and TRBJ1-6; 9 nucleotides line up with TRBD1. Germline values: CDR1 MDHEN, CDR2 SYDVKM. V dropped 4 bases and J dropped 5; count of bases not matched to a gene: 15. This CDR3 has 19 amino acids. The CDR3 loop is CASSSQFGTGFRHNSPLHF. CDR3 in DNA: TGTGCCAGCAGTTCCCAATTCGGGACAGGGTTTAGGCATAATTCACCCCTCCACTTT.

The V and J genes are TRBV5-1 and TRBJ1-6; D is perhaps TRBD1 (6 bases). Trimming shortened V by 4 bases and J by 10 bases, and 12 bases separated the two germline ends. This CDR3 has 13 amino acids. Germline CDR1 and CDR2: SGHRS and YFSETQ. The CDR3 protein is CASSPGDTSPLHF. Here the CDR3 DNA reads TGCGCCAGCAGCCCAGGGGACACGTCACCCCTCCACTTT.

CDR3 sequence reads: CATSRDVQETQYF. Written as DNA, the CDR3 is TGTGCCACCAGCAGAGATGTCCAAGAGACCCAGTACTTC. J is TRBJ2-5 and V is TRBV15; D not resolved. This CDR3 region has 13 residues. With 0 bases removed from V and 1 base from J, the gap between germline ends came to 3 bases. CDR1 is LNHNV, CDR2 YYDKDF, per germline (reference sequence).

This clonotype has only a few counts. The genes are TRBV18 and TRBJ2-2; a weak D match, TRBD2 (5 bases). V lost 6 bases and J lost 1, with 15 bases in between. Germline CDR1 is KGHSH and CDR2 is LQKENI. The CDR3 is made up of 16 amino acids. CDR3 amino acids: CASSVGVPGNTGELFF. The CDR3 DNA follows: TGTGCCAGCTCCGTCGGGGTTCCCGGGAACACCGGGGAGCTGTTTTTT.

This clonotype was counted a single time. The V and J genes are TRBV6-5 and TRBJ1-6; TRBD1 agrees at 7 bases. Germline-derived CDR1 and CDR2 are MNHEY and SVGAGI. This CDR3 region has 15 residues. The V segment lost 6 bases and the J segment 6 bases; nucleotides outside the gene matches: 8. CDR3 DNA: TGTGCCAGCAGGGACCCGCCAGGGGGTAATTCACCCCTCCACTTT. Translating it yields CASRDPPGGNSPLHF.

V usage is TRBV6-5 and J usage is TRBJ1-5; the D is unclear. V lost 5 bases to trimming and J lost 1 base, with 12 bases between them. Germline V gene lookup returns CDR1 MNHEY and CDR2 SVGAGI. The CDR3 consists of 15 residues. The CDR3 here is CASSENARSNQPQHF. The DNA for the CDR3 is TGTGCCAGCAGTGAGAACGCAAGAAGCAATCAGCCCCAGCATTTT.

This clonotype counts as medium-sized. This rearrangement joins TRBV12-3 or TRBV12-4 to TRBJ2-7; D uncertain. The V end was cut by 2 bases, the J end by 5 bases, with 13 bases between. The CDR3 extends over 14 amino acids. This CDR3 reads CASSLLSEMDEQYF. The CDR3 bases are TGTGCCAGCAGTTTATTATCCGAGATGGACGAGCAGTACTTC.

This clonotype occurred many times. V gene TRBV18 combines with J gene TRBJ2-2, with unresolved D. The CDR3 contains 15 residues. The V end lost 3 bases, the J end lost 2 bases, and 10 bases lay between the germline ends. Germline CDR1 reads KGHSH; CDR2 reads LQKENI. The CDR3 bases are TGTGCCAGCTCACCCCCAGGATCAAACACCGGGGAGCTGTTTTTT. Residues: CASSPPGSNTGELFF.

Turning to this clonotype: Being one base from a much bigger clone, this may be a read error. The rearrangement uses TRBV6-1 and TRBJ2-3; D not certain. The CDR3 sequence is 16 residues long. Germline V lookup: CDR1 MNHNS, CDR2 SASEGT. V shed 6 bases and J shed 3 bases, with 19 bases lying between them. CDR3: CASRDLGRAQTDTQYF. The CDR3 DNA sequence: TGTGCCAGCAGGGATCTGGGAAGGGCTCAGACAGATACGCAGTATTTT.

The CDR3 bases are TGTGCCAGTAGTACACAACAGGTGAACACTGAAGCTTTCTTT. Its protein is CASSTQQVNTEAFF. V is TRBV19 and J is TRBJ1-1; a possible D gene is TRBD1 (5 bases). CDR3 length equals 14 residues. Trimming stripped 4 bases from V and 0 bases from J, with 9 bases between. Germline V gene sequence: CDR1 LNHDA, CDR2 SQIVND (reference sequence).

In its sample, this clonotype was seen many times. V gene TRBV18 combines with J gene TRBJ2-2; the D is unclear. Trimming left V 3 bases short and J 0 bases short, with 8 bases between. Germline V CDR1 and CDR2: KGHSH, LQKENI. The CDR3 runs 15 residues. For the CDR3, the DNA is TGTGCCAGCTCACCGTTGGGTGCGAACACCGGGGAGCTGTTTTTT. It encodes CASSPLGANTGELFF.

In its sample, this clonotype ranks as medium-sized (0.01 to 0.1%). This chain joins TRBV15 and TRBJ2-6; D is unclear. Germline V gives CDR1 LNHNV, CDR2 YYDKDF (reference sequence). The CDR3 has 16 residues. V was trimmed by 3 bases and J by 0 bases, leaving 9 bases between them. The CDR3 DNA follows: TGTGCCACCAGCAGCGGGTCGGGCTCTGGGGCCAACGTCCTGACTTTC. Protein product: CATSSGSGSGANVLTF.

This clonotype appeared a few times. The chain links TRBV18 to TRBJ2-7, with TRBD1 as a possible D gene (6 bases). V was shortened by 3 bases and J by 3 bases, with 9 bases between the two germline ends. The CDR3 is made up of 13 amino acids. The germline V gene encodes CDR1 KGHSH and CDR2 LQKENI. In nucleotides, the CDR3 is TGTGCCAGCTCACCGGGACAAATCTACGAGCAGTACTTC. Its protein product is CASSPGQIYEQYF.